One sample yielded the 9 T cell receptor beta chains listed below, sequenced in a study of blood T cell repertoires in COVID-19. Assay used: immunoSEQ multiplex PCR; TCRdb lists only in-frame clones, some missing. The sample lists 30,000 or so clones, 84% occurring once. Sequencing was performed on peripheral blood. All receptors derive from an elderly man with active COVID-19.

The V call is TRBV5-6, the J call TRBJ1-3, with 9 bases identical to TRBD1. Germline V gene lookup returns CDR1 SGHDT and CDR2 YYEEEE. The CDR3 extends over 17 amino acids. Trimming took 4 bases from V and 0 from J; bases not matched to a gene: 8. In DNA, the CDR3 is TGTGCCAGCAGCGATGGGACAGGGCCCCACTCTGGAAACACCATATATTTT. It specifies CASSDGTGPHSGNTIYF.

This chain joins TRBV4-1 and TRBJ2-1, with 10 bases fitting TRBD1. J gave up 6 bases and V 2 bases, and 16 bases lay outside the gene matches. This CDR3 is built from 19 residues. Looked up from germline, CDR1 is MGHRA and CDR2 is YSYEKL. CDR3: CASSQRQIDRQGAGNEQFF. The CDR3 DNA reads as TGCGCCAGCAGCCAAAGACAAATTGATCGACAGGGGGCAGGCAATGAGCAGTTCTTC.

The CDR3 DNA reads as TGTGCCAGCAGCTTACTAACGGGGACTAATGAAAAACTGTTTTTT. Protein sequence: CASSLLTGTNEKLFF. This chain connects TRBV7-9 to TRBJ1-4; D ambiguous. The germline gives CDR1 SEHNR, CDR2 FQNEAQ (reference sequence). CDR3 length: 15 residues. Between the trimmed V and J ends, which lost 2 bases and 2 bases, there was a span of 9 bases. Complete variable domain (other parts from reference TRBV7-9 and TRBJ1-4): DTGVSQNPRHKITKRGQNVTFRCDPISEHNRLYWYRQTLGQGPEFLTYFQNEAQLEKSRLLSDRFSAERPKGSFSTLEIQRTEQGDSAMYLCASSLLTGTNEKLFFGSGTQLSVL.

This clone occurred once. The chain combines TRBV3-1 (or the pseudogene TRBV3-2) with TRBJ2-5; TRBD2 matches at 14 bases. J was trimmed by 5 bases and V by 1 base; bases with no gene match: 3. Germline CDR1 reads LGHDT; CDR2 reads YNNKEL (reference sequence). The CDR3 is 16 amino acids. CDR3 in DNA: TGTGCCAGCAGCCAAGGGACTAGCGGGGGGTCGGAGACCCAGTACTTC. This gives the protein CASSQGTSGGSETQYF.

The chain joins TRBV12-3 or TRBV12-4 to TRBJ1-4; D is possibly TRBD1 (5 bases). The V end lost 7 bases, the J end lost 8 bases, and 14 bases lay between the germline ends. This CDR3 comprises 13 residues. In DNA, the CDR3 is TGTGCCAGCACCGAGACAGTTCAGGAAAAACTGTTTTTT. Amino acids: CASTETVQEKLFF.

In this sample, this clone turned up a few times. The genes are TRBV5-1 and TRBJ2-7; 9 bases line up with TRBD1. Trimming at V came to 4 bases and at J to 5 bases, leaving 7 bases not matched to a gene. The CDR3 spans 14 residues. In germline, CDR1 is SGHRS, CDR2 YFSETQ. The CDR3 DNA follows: TGCGCCAGCAGCGACGGACAGGGGATGCACGAGCAGTACTTC. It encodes CASSDGQGMHEQYF.

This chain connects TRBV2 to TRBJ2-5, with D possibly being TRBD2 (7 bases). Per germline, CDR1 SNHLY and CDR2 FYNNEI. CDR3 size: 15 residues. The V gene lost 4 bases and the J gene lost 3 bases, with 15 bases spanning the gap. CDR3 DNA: TGTGCCAGCAGTGTCGGGGGGCAGTGGAAAGAGACCCAGTACTTC. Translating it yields CASSVGGQWKETQYF. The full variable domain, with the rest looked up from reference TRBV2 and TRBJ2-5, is EPEVTQTPSHQVTQMGQEVILRCVPISNHLYFYWYRQILGQKVEFLVSFYNNEISEKSEIFDDQFSVERPDGSNFTLKIRSTKLEDSAMYFCASSVGGQWKETQYFGPGTRLLVL.

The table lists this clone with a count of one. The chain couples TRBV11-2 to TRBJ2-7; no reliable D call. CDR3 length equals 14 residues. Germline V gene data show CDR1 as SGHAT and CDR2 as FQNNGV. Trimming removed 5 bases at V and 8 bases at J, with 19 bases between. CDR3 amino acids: CASSLAGSAVQQYF. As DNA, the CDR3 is TGTGCCAGCAGCCTCGCCGGGTCAGCAGTCCAGCAGTACTTC.

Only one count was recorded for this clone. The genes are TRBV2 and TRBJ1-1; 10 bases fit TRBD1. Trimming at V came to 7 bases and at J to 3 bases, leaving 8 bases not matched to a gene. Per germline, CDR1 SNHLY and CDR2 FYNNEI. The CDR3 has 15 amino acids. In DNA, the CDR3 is TGTGCCAGCACCGAATGGACAGGGGGAGACACTGAAGCTTTCTTT. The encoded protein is CASTEWTGGDTEAFF.